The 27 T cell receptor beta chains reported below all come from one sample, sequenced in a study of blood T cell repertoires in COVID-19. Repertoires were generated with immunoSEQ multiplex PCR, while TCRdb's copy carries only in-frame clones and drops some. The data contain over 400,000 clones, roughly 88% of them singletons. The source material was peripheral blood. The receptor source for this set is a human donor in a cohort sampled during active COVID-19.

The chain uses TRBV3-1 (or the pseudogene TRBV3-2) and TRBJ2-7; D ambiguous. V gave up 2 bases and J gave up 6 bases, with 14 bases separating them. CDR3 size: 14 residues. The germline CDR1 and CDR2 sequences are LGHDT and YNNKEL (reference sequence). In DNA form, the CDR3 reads TGTGCCAGCAGCCAAAACCTAGTACTGGGCGAGCAGTACTTC. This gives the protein CASSQNLVLGEQYF.

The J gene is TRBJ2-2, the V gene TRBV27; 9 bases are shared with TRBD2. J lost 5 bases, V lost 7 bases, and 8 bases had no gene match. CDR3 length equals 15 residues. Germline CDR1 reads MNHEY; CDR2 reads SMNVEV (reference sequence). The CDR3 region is CASNPGLAWTGELFF. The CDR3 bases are TGTGCCAGCAACCCGGGACTAGCTTGGACCGGGGAGCTGTTTTTT.

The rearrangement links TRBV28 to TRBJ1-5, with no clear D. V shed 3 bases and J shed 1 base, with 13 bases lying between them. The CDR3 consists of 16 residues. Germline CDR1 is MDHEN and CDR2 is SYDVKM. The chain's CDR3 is CASSFSLGLSNQPQHF. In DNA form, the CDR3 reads TGTGCCAGCAGTTTCTCACTAGGACTAAGCAATCAGCCCCAGCATTTT.

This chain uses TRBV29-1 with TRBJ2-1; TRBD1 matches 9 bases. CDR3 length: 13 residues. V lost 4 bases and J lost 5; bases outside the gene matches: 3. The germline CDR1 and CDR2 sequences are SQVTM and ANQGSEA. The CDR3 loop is CSVATGGHNEQFF. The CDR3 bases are TGCAGCGTTGCCACAGGGGGCCACAATGAGCAGTTCTTC.

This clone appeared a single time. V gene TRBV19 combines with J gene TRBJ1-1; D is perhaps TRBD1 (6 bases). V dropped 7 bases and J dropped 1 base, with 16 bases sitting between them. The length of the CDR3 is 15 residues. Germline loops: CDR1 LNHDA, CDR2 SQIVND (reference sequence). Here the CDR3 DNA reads TGTGCCAGTATGCGGGGGCCCCTGGAGAACACTGAAGCTTTCTTT. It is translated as CASMRGPLENTEAFF.

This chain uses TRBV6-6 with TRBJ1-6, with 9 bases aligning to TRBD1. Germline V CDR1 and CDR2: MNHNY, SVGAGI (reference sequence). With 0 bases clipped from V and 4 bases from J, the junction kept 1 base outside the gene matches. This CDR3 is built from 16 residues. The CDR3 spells CASSYSTGGYNSPLHF. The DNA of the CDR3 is TGTGCCAGCAGTTACTCGACAGGGGGTTATAATTCACCCCTCCACTTT.

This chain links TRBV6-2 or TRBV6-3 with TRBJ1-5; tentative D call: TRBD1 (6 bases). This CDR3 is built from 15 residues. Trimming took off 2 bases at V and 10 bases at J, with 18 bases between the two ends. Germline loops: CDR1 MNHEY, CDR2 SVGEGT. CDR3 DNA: TGTGCCAGCAGTTACCTCCCCAACCACAGGGAACCCCAGCATTTT. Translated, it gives CASSYLPNHREPQHF.

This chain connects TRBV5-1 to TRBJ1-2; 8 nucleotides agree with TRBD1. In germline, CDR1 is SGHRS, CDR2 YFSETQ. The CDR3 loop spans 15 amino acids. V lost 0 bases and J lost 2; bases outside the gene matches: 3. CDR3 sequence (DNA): TGCGCCAGCAGCTTGGTGCAGGGGGCGAACTATGGCTACACCTTC. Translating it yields CASSLVQGANYGYTF.

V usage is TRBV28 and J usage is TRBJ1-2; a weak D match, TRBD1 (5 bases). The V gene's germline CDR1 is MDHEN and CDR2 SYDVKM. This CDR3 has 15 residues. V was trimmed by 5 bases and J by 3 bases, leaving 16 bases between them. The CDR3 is CASSVTTGPYYGYTF. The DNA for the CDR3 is TGTGCCAGCAGTGTCACTACAGGACCGTACTATGGCTACACCTTC.

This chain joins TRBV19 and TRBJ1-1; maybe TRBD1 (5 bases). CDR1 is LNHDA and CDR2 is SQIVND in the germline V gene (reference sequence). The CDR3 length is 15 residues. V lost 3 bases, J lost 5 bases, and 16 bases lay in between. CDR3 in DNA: TGTGCCAGTAGTATGGGGCGGGGTGGAGGGACTGAAGCTTTCTTT. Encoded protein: CASSMGRGGGTEAFF.

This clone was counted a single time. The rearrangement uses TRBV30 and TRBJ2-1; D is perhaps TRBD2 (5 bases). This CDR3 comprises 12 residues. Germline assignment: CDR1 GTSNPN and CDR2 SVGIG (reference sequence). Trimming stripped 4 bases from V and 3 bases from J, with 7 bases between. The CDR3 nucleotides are TGTGCCTGGATCGGGGACTACAATGAGCAGTTCTTC. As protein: CAWIGDYNEQFF.

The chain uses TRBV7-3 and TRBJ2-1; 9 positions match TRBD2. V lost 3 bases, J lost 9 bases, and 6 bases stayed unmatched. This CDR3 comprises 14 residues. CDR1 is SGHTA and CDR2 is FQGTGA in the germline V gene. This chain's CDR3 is CASSFNGLATEQFF. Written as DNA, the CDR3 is TGTGCCAGCAGCTTCAACGGACTAGCGACTGAGCAGTTCTTC.

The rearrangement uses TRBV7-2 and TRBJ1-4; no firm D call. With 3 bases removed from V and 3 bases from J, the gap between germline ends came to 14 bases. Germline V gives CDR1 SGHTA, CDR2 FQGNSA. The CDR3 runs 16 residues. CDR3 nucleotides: TGTGCCAGCAGCTTCTCGACCTCCGGGGCTAATGAAAAACTGTTTTTT. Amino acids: CASSFSTSGANEKLFF.

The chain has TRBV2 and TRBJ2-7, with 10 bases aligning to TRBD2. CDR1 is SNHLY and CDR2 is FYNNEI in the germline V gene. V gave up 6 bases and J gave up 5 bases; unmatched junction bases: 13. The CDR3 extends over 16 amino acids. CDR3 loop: CASREASGRLAHEQYF. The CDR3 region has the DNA TGTGCCAGCAGGGAGGCTAGCGGGAGATTGGCCCACGAGCAGTACTTC.

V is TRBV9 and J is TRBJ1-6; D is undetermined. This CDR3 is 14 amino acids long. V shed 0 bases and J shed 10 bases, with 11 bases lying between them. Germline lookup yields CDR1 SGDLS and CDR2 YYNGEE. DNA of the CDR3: TGTGCCAGCAGCGTAGAGGAGGGATGGTCACCCCTCCACTTT. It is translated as CASSVEEGWSPLHF.

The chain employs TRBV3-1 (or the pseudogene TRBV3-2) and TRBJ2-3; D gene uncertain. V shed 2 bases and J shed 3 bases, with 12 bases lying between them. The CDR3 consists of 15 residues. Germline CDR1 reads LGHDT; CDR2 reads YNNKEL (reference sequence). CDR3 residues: CASSQSVRRTDTQYF. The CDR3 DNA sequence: TGTGCCAGCAGCCAAAGCGTGCGGCGAACAGATACGCAGTATTTT.

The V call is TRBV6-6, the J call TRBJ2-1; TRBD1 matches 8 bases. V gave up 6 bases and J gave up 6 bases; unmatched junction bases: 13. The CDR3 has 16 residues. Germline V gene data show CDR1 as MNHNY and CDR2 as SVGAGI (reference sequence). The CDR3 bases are TGTGCCAGCAGGAAAGGACAGGGAGTGAAGGTCAATGAGCAGTTCTTC. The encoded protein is CASRKGQGVKVNEQFF.

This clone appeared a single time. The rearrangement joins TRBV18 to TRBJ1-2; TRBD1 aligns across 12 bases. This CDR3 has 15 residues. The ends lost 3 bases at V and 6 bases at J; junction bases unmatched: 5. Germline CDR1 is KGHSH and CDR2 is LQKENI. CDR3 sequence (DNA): TGTGCCAGCTCACCCTCCGGGACAGGGGGCAATGGCTACACCTTC. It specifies CASSPSGTGGNGYTF.

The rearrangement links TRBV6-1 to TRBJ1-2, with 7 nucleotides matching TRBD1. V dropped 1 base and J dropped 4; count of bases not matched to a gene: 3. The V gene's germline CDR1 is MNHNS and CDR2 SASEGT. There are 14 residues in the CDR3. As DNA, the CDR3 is TGTGCCAGCAGTGAAGTGGACAGGAGCTATGGCTACACCTTC. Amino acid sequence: CASSEVDRSYGYTF.

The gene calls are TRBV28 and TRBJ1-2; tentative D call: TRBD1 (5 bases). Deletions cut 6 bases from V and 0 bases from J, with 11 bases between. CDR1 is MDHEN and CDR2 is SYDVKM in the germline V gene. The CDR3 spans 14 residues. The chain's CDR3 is CASSPSTANYGYTF. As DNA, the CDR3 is TGTGCCAGCAGCCCCTCGACAGCTAACTATGGCTACACCTTC.

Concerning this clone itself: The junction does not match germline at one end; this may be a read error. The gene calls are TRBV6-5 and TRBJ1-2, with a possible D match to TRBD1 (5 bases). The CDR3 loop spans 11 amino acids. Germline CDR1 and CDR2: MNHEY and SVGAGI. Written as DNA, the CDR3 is TGTGCCAGCCAGGGTAACGATGGCTACACCTTC. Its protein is CASQGNDGYTF.

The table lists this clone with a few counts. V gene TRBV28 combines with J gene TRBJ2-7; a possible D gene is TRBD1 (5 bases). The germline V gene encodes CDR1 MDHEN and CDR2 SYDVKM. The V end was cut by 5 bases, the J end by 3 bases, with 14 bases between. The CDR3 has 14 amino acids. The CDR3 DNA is TGTGCCAGCAGTCGTTGGGCAGGGAACTACGAGCAGTACTTC. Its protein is CASSRWAGNYEQYF.

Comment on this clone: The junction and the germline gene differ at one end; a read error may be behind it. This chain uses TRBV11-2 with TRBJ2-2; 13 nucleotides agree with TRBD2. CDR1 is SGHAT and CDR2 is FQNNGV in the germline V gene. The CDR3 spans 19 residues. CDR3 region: CASNLAGTSGVRHTGELFF. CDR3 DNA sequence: TGTGCCAGCAACTTAGCCGGGACTAGCGGGGTGAGGCACACCGGGGAGCTGTTTTTT.

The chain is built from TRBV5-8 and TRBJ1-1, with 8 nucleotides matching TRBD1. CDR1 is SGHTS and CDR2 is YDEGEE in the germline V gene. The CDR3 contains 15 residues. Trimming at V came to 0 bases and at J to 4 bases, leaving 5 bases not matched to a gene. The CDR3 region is CASSLERTGLTEAFF. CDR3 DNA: TGTGCCAGCAGCTTGGAAAGGACAGGGCTCACTGAAGCTTTCTTT.

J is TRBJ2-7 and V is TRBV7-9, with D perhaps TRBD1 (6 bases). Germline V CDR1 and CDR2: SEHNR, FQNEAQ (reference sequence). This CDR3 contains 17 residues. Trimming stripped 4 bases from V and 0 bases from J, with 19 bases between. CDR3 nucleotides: TGTGCCAGCAGCTCGCTTTTCGGCAGGGGCACCTCCTACGAGCAGTACTTC. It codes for CASSSLFGRGTSYEQYF.

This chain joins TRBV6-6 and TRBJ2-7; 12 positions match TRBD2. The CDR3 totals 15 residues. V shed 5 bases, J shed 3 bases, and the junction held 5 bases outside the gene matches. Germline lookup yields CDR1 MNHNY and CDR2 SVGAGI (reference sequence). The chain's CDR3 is CASSRGLAGNYEQYF. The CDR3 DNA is TGTGCCAGCAGTCGAGGACTAGCGGGGAACTACGAGCAGTACTTC.

CDR3 in amino acids: CASSPGTSGRMREQYF. CDR3 coding DNA: TGTGCCAGCAGCCCTGGGACTAGCGGGAGAATGAGAGAGCAGTACTTC. The V gene is TRBV5-4, the J gene TRBJ2-7; TRBD2 agrees at 14 bases. The CDR3 has 16 amino acids. V shed 4 bases, J shed 7 bases, and the junction held 10 bases outside the gene matches. CDR1 SGHNT and CDR2 YYREEE come from the germline V gene (reference sequence).